This entry lists 24 T cell receptor beta chains sequenced from one sample in a study of identical twins (dated by TCRdb to the mid-2010s). Libraries were constructed by 5' RACE. The sequencer was an Illumina HiSeq 2000. TCRdb reprocessed the public reads (quality trimming at Q25 with fastp, clone calling with MiXCR) and kept in-frame beta chains. Rows are unified per CDR3 protein, each entry keeping the most common DNA and genes. The sample table lists around 1.7 million distinct CDR3 sequences, less than 40% of them with a count of one. The biggest ten clones account for less than 0.35% of the sample. The sequencing sample was made of cord blood. The receptors stem from a newborn girl in good health.

This chain uses TRBV6-1 with TRBJ2-1, with D unclear. V lost 4 bases and J lost 2, with 6 bases in between. The germline gives CDR1 MNHNS, CDR2 SASEGT. The CDR3 contains 13 residues. The CDR3 DNA sequence: TGTGCCAGCAGTGTGGTAGCCTACAATGAGCAGTTCTTC. Translation gives CASSVVAYNEQFF.

The gene calls are TRBV28 and TRBJ1-4; 8 bases line up with TRBD1. Trimming removed 11 bases from V and 8 bases from J; junction bases left unmatched: 10. The germline V gene encodes CDR1 MDHEN and CDR2 SYDVKM. There are 13 residues in the CDR3. The CDR3 DNA reads as TGTGCCGGCGGGACAGGACTATTGGAAAAACTGTTTTTT. This sequence encodes CAGGTGLLEKLFF. Complete variable domain (other parts from reference TRBV28 and TRBJ1-4): DVKVTQSSRYLVKRTGEKVFLECVQDMDHENMFWYRQDPGLGLRLIYFSYDVKMKEKGDIPEGYSVSREKKERFSLILESASTNQTSMYLCAGGTGLLEKLFFGSGTQLSVL.

The CDR3 sequence is CASSRSGGRETQYF. DNA of the CDR3: TGTGCCAGCAGCCGAAGCGGGGGGAGGGAGACCCAGTACTTC. The chain employs TRBV3-1 and TRBJ2-5, with 9 nucleotides matching TRBD2. V gave up 4 bases and J gave up 5 bases; unmatched junction bases: 5. Germline CDR1 and CDR2: LGHDT and YNNKEL (reference sequence). The CDR3 is 14 amino acids.

The chain uses TRBV27 and TRBJ2-3; the D gene could be TRBD1 or TRBD2 (5 bases each). CDR1 and CDR2 (germline): MNHEY, SMNVEV (reference sequence). This CDR3 region has 16 residues. V was trimmed by 0 bases and J by 0 bases, leaving 10 bases between them. For the CDR3, the DNA is TGTGCCAGCAGTTTATCCCCGGGGCCTAGCACAGATACGCAGTATTTT. Amino acid sequence: CASSLSPGPSTDTQYF.

The chain employs TRBV10-3 and TRBJ2-1; D might be TRBD1 (6 bases). The CDR3 is 14 amino acids. Germline loops: CDR1 ENHRY, CDR2 SYGVKD. Trimming left V 4 bases short and J 8 bases short, with 15 bases between. The CDR3 DNA reads TGTGCCATCAGTGTGGCGACAGGCTTTGATGAGCAGTTCTTC. Translating it yields CAISVATGFDEQFF.

The chain joins TRBV4-2 to TRBJ2-6; unclear D gene. Germline V CDR1 and CDR2: LGHNA, YNFKEQ. Trimming removed 3 bases from V and 0 bases from J, with 9 bases in between. The CDR3 runs to 16 residues. CDR3 nucleotides: TGTGCCAGCAGCCAGGTCGACCTCTCTGGGGCCAACGTCCTGACTTTC. Its protein product is CASSQVDLSGANVLTF.

A few counts support this clonotype. V usage is TRBV27 and J usage is TRBJ2-1, with D possibly matching TRBD1 (6 bases). Germline CDR1 and CDR2: MNHEY and SMNVEV (reference sequence). The CDR3 is made up of 18 amino acids. The germline V and J ends were trimmed by 0 bases and 5 bases, with 20 bases remaining between them. The CDR3 protein is CASSLSGQPKGPHNEQFF. In DNA form, the CDR3 reads TGTGCCAGCAGTTTATCTGGACAGCCCAAGGGGCCTCACAATGAGCAGTTCTTC.

Only a few counts were recorded for this clonotype. The rearrangement uses TRBV5-1 and TRBJ2-1; TRBD2 aligns across 8 bases. The CDR3 loop spans 16 amino acids. The germline V gene has CDR1 SGHRS and CDR2 YFSETQ. Trimming removed 4 bases from V and 10 bases from J; junction bases left unmatched: 16. The CDR3 protein is CASSPYPSGPPPEQFF. The CDR3, as DNA: TGCGCCAGCAGCCCATACCCTAGCGGGCCGCCCCCAGAGCAGTTCTTC.

This chain uses TRBV12-3 or TRBV12-4 with TRBJ2-4, with 9 bases matching TRBD1. The end of the DNA aligns better with TRBJ2-7, so the J call may be wrong. The CDR3 has 21 amino acids. The CDR3 loop reads CASSLRRLRSRTGGEIYEQYF. The CDR3 DNA follows: TGTGCCAGCAGTTTACGGAGGTTACGGTCTCGTACAGGGGGCGAAATCTACGAGCAGTACTTC.

The CDR3 loop reads CASSLSWDGYTF. The CDR3 DNA sequence: TGTGCCAGCAGCTTATCGTGGGATGGCTACACCTTC. The chain uses TRBV7-2 and TRBJ1-2; no reliable D call. In germline, CDR1 is SGHTA, CDR2 FQGNSA. V was shortened by 2 bases and J by 6 bases, with 7 bases between the two germline ends. The CDR3 totals 12 residues.

The chain joins TRBV5-1 to TRBJ1-1; D is unresolved. This CDR3 has 14 amino acids. CDR1 and CDR2 (germline): SGHRS, YFSETQ. Trimming cost V 0 bases and J 1 base, with 7 bases left between them. The CDR3, as DNA: TGCGCCAGCAGCTTGGGCAACCCGAACACTGAAGCTTTCTTT. Residues: CASSLGNPNTEAFF.

This chain uses TRBV5-1 with TRBJ1-1; 10 bases are a match to TRBD1. This CDR3 is 14 amino acids long. J lost 5 bases, V lost 4 bases, and 5 bases had no gene match. Germline loops: CDR1 SGHRS, CDR2 YFSETQ. The CDR3 DNA reads TGCGCCAGCAGCGGGACAGGGGACGTGACTGAAGCTTTCTTT. Translation gives CASSGTGDVTEAFF.

The chain combines TRBV6-1 with TRBJ2-4, with D possibly matching TRBD2 (5 bases). The J call is doubtful: the DNA matches TRBJ2-7 better. The germline V gene encodes CDR1 MNHNS and CDR2 SASEGT. The CDR3 length is 14 residues. As DNA, the CDR3 is TGTGCCAGCAGTGAAGCCGGGGTTTCAGGCGAGCAGTACTTC. Its translation is CASSEAGVSGEQYF.

V usage is TRBV4-1 and J usage is TRBJ2-1, with no clear D. Per germline, CDR1 MGHRA and CDR2 YSYEKL. The CDR3 is 14 residues long. The germline V and J ends were trimmed by 3 bases and 8 bases, with 14 bases remaining between them. The CDR3 coding sequence is TGCGCCAGCAGCCAGCCCACGAGGATTGATGAGCAGTTCTTC. This translates into CASSQPTRIDEQFF.

Comment on this clonotype: The junction and the germline gene differ at one end; a read error may be behind it. The chain carries TRBV20-1 and TRBJ2-7; 9 nucleotides align to TRBD2. The V gene's germline CDR1 is DFQATT and CDR2 SNEGSKA (reference sequence). This CDR3 region has 14 residues. The CDR3 is CSAINSGSSYERYF. The CDR3 DNA reads as TGCAGTGCTATCAATAGCGGGAGCTCCTACGAGCGGTACTTC.

This clonotype was counted only a few times. The chain joins TRBV13 to TRBJ2-4, with 10 bases fitting TRBD2. Germline V CDR1 and CDR2: PRHDT, FYEKMQ (reference sequence). The CDR3 is made up of 20 amino acids. J lost 2 bases, V lost 5 bases, and 18 bases had no gene match. Here the CDR3 DNA reads TGTGCCAGCAGCCAAACCCTCAGGGGTCCTAGCGGGAGTTCCAAAAACATTCAGTACTTC. It encodes CASSQTLRGPSGSSKNIQYF.

The chain carries TRBV28 and TRBJ2-7; 12 bases map to TRBD2. Germline V lookup: CDR1 MDHEN, CDR2 SYDVKM. Trimming cost V 2 bases and J 12 bases; bases outside gene matches: 8. The CDR3 loop spans 14 amino acids. This CDR3 is CASSLTPRGLAGYF. CDR3 DNA: TGTGCCAGCAGTTTAACCCCCAGGGGACTAGCGGGGTACTTC.

In this sample, this clonotype turned up a few times. V is TRBV5-1 and J is TRBJ2-5; tentatively, D is TRBD1 or TRBD2 (5 bases each). This CDR3 comprises 13 residues. Germline CDR1 is SGHRS and CDR2 is YFSETQ. Trimming left V 6 bases short and J 3 bases short, with 12 bases between. The CDR3 region is CASTLGTEETQYF. The CDR3 region has the DNA TGCGCCAGCACCCTCGGGACGGAAGAGACCCAGTACTTC. The full variable domain, completed using reference TRBV5-1 and TRBJ2-5, is KAGVTQTPRYLIKTRGQQVTLSCSPISGHRSVSWYQQTPGQGLQFLFEYFSETQRNKGNFPGRFSGRQFSNSRSEMNVSTLELGDSALYLCASTLGTEETQYFGPGTRLLVL.

This clonotype was seen more than once but under ten times. V is TRBV12-3 or TRBV12-4 and J is TRBJ2-1, with D maybe TRBD1 (5 bases). The V end lost 5 bases, the J end lost 1 base, and 12 bases lay between the germline ends. CDR3 length: 15 residues. CDR3 sequence: CASSPIRTSYNEQFF. CDR3 nucleotide sequence: TGTGCCAGCAGTCCGATCCGGACATCCTACAATGAGCAGTTCTTC.

The V call is TRBV27, the J call TRBJ2-5; 11 bases fit TRBD1. The CDR3 spans 15 residues. V trimming: 3 bases; J trimming: 11 bases; junction bases outside the gene matches: 11. The germline CDR1 and CDR2 sequences are MNHEY and SMNVEV (reference sequence). The CDR3, as DNA: TGTGCCAGCAGTTTCTCCGGGACAGGGGGGGATGAGCAGTACTTC. This sequence encodes CASSFSGTGGDEQYF.

The chain joins TRBV5-1 to TRBJ1-1, with 9 bases fitting TRBD1. Germline V gene data show CDR1 as SGHRS and CDR2 as YFSETQ. This CDR3 is built from 16 residues. J lost 1 base, V lost 4 bases, and 8 bases had no gene match. CDR3 coding DNA: TGCGCCAGCAGCCCCACAGGGGGCGGTCGGAACACTGAAGCTTTCTTT. It specifies CASSPTGGGRNTEAFF.

This clonotype has a count of ten or more. The J gene is TRBJ2-5, the V gene TRBV9; weak D call: TRBD2 (5 bases). This CDR3 has 14 amino acids. Germline-derived CDR1 and CDR2 are SGDLS and YYNGEE. Between the trimmed V and J ends, which lost 2 bases and 2 bases, there was a span of 10 bases. The CDR3 loop is CASSVDSDQETQYF. In DNA, the CDR3 is TGTGCCAGCAGCGTCGATAGCGATCAAGAGACCCAGTACTTC.

The chain is built from TRBV5-1 and TRBJ2-5; D is undetermined. This CDR3 contains 11 residues. Trimming cost V 4 bases and J 7 bases, with 8 bases left between them. Germline CDR1 and CDR2: SGHRS and YFSETQ. The CDR3 DNA sequence: TGCGCCAGCAGCGACAAAGGGACCCAGTACTTC. Protein sequence: CASSDKGTQYF. Supplemented by reference TRBV5-1 and TRBJ2-5, the full variable domain reads KAGVTQTPRYLIKTRGQQVTLSCSPISGHRSVSWYQQTPGQGLQFLFEYFSETQRNKGNFPGRFSGRQFSNSRSEMNVSTLELGDSALYLCASSDKGTQYFGPGTRLLVL.

The table lists this clonotype with a few counts. This rearrangement joins TRBV18 to TRBJ2-6; 7 nucleotides match TRBD2. V gave up 2 bases and J gave up 0 bases; unmatched junction bases: 4. CDR1 and CDR2 from the germline V gene are KGHSH and LQKENI. The CDR3 spans 17 residues. The CDR3 sequence is CASSPSGGSSGANVLTF. CDR3 bases: TGTGCCAGCTCACCATCGGGAGGTTCCTCTGGGGCCAACGTCCTGACTTTC.